The clone carrying this T cell receptor (beta chain) was found once. Its antigen remains unidentified. The junction shows a germline mismatch at one end, possibly a read error. TCRbeta libraries were built with three rounds of nested PCR, modified from ARM-PCR. Each CDR3 protein gets one entry after TCRdb re-called the multiplex PCR reads with MiXCR. The profile covers under 150,000 distinct CDR3 sequences, with 60% to 70% appearing a single time and around a sixth taken by the ten largest. The CDR3 contains 14 residues. Germline-derived CDR1 and CDR2 are MNHNY and SVGAGI (reference sequence). The data are from a study of tumor and adjacent non-tumor tissue in lung cancer. Study overall: Aged about 31 to 80 years, patients included fewer than 11 men and 4 to 6 women with stage I to III disease. Study-wide results and caveats: Top 100 clones took a larger repertoire share in normal lung.

The template was RNA from unsorted bulk tissue. Newly diagnosed lung cancer patients had thoracic surgery in China, August–late 2014, without prior chemotherapy. This receptor was identified in a man aged 55 to 70 with small cell lung cancer. The rearrangement joins TRBV6-6 to TRBJ1-6, with D hard to call. Material: lung tumor tissue. Here the CDR3 reads CTSSTVGSNSPVHF. The CDR3 DNA sequence: TGTACCAGCAGTACGGTGGGATCCAATTCACCCGTCCATTTT.